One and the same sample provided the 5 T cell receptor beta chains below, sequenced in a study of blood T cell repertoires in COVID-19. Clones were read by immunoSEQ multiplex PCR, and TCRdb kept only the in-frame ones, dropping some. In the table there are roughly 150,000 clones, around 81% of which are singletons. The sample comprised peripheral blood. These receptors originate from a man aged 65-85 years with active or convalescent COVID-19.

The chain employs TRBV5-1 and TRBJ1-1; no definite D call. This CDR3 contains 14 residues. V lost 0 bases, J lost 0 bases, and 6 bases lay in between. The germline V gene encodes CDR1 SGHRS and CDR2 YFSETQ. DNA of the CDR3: TGCGCCAGCAGCTTGGCGTCTTTGAACACTGAAGCTTTCTTT. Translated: CASSLASLNTEAFF.

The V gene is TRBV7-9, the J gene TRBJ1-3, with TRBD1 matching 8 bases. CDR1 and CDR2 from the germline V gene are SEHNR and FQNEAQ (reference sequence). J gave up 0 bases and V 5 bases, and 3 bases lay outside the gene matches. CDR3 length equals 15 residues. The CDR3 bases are TGTGCCAGCAGCCGGGACAGGAGCTCTGGAAACACCATATATTTT. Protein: CASSRDRSSGNTIYF.

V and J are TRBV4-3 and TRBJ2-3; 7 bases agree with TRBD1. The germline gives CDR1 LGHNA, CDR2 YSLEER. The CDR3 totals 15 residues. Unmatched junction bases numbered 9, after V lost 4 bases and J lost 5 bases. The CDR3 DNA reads TGCGCCAGCAGCCTACGGGACAGCCGGATAGATACGCAGTATTTT. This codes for CASSLRDSRIDTQYF.

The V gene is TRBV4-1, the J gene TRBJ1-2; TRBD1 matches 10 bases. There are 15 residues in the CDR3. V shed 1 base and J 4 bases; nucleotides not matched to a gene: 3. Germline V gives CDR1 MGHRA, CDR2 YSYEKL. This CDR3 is CASSQATGGPYGYTF. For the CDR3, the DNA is TGCGCCAGCAGCCAAGCGACAGGGGGCCCCTATGGCTACACCTTC.

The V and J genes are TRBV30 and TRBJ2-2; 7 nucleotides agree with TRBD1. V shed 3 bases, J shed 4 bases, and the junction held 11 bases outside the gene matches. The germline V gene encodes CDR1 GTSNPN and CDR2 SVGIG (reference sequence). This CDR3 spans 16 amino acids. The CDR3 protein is CAWSVTGLPFTGELFF. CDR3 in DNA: TGTGCCTGGAGCGTGACAGGGTTACCTTTCACCGGGGAGCTGTTTTTT.